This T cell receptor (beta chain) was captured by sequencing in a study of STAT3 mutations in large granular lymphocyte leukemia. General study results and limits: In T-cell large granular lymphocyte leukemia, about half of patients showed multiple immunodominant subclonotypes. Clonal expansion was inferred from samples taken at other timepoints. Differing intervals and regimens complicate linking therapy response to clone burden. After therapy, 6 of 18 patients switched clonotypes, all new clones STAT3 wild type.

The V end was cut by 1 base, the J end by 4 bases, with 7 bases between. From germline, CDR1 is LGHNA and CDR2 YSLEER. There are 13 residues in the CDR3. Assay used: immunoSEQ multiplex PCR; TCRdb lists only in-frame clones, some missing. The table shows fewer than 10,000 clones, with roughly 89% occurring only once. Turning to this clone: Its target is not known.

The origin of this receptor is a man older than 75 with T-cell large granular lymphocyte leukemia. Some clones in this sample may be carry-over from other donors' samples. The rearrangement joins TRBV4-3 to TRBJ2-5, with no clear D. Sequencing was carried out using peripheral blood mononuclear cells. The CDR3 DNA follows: TGCGCCAGCAGCCAAGGACGGCGAGAGACCCAGTACTTC. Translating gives CASSQGRRETQYF.